The 2 T cell receptor beta chains presented below share a single source sample, sequenced in a study of blood T cell repertoires in COVID-19. Measured with immunoSEQ multiplex PCR; TCRdb has only the in-frame clones, and not every one. This table has about 140,000 clones, approximately 79% appearing once. Material: PBMCs or T cells enriched from blood (not recorded which). These receptor sequences come from a woman in her fifties or sixties who had recovered from COVID-19.

The J gene is TRBJ2-2, the V gene TRBV29-1, with 10 bases identical to TRBD2. The V gene end was trimmed by 6 bases and the J gene end by 8 bases; junction bases not matched to a gene: 9. The CDR3 contains 14 residues. Germline values: CDR1 SQVTM, CDR2 ANQGSEA. CDR3 sequence: CSVLQREGWGELFF. The CDR3 nucleotides read TGCAGCGTCCTCCAGCGGGAGGGCTGGGGGGAGCTGTTTTTT.

The rearrangement links TRBV5-8 to TRBJ2-3, with 9 bases that match TRBD1. The CDR3 extends over 17 amino acids. Germline V CDR1 and CDR2: SGHTS, YDEGEE. J lost 5 bases, V lost 4 bases, and 14 bases had no gene match. CDR3 sequence (DNA): TGTGCCAGCAGCAGGATAGGAACAGGGGGCCGAGGAGATACGCAGTATTTT. Amino acids: CASSRIGTGGRGDTQYF.